Below are 31 T cell receptor beta chains sequenced from a single sample in a study of cytomegalovirus exposure and HLA in healthy donors. It was with 60 Vbeta and 13 Jbeta primers that the PCR ran. Measured with immunoSEQ multiplex PCR; TCRdb has only the in-frame clones, and not every one. This sample has 180,000 or so clones, with about 85% found just once. The material sequenced was PBMCs. The receptors shown here come from a girl aged 10 to 17 in good health and CMV-seropositive.

This chain connects TRBV7-9 to TRBJ2-5; D gene uncertain. V was pared by 5 bases and J by 5 bases, with 9 bases between. Germline V gene lookup returns CDR1 SEHNR and CDR2 FQNEAQ (reference sequence). CDR3 size: 12 residues. The CDR3 spells CASSPESETQYF. CDR3 in DNA: TGTGCCAGCAGCCCGGAGAGTGAGACCCAGTACTTC.

V usage is TRBV7-2 and J usage is TRBJ1-6; a possible D gene is TRBD1 (6 bases). CDR3 length equals 15 residues. V lost 5 bases and J lost 7, with 15 bases in between. Germline values: CDR1 SGHTA, CDR2 FQGNSA. The CDR3 loop is CASSPSGTSNSPLHF. CDR3 bases: TGTGCCAGCAGCCCCAGTGGGACATCGAATTCACCCCTCCACTTT.

J is TRBJ2-2 and V is TRBV6-5; D unclear. The CDR3 runs to 13 residues. CDR1 is MNHEY and CDR2 is SVGAGI in the germline V gene. V lost 6 bases and J lost 4, with 9 bases in between. The CDR3 region has the DNA TGTGCCAGCAGCCCGCCGAGCACCGGGGAGCTGTTTTTT. Amino acid sequence: CASSPPSTGELFF.

The chain carries TRBV5-1 and TRBJ1-1; D is undetermined. The V gene's germline CDR1 is SGHRS and CDR2 YFSETQ. The V end lost 0 bases, the J end lost 1 base, and 7 bases lay between the germline ends. This CDR3 comprises 14 residues. In nucleotides, the CDR3 is TGCGCCAGCAGCTTGGAGCCGGGGAACACTGAAGCTTTCTTT. As protein: CASSLEPGNTEAFF.

The chain links TRBV7-9 to TRBJ2-5; D perhaps matches TRBD2 (6 bases). This CDR3 has 16 amino acids. Germline-derived CDR1 and CDR2 are SEHNR and FQNEAQ (reference sequence). V lost 1 base, J lost 5 bases, and 17 bases lay in between. The CDR3 loop reads CASSLGRRVDLETQYF. CDR3 in DNA: TGTGCCAGCAGCTTAGGAAGGAGGGTAGACCTTGAGACCCAGTACTTC.

The rearrangement uses TRBV6-5 and TRBJ1-4, with D perhaps matching TRBD1 (6 bases). The V gene's germline CDR1 is MNHEY and CDR2 SVGAGI. The CDR3 loop spans 16 amino acids. Trimming left V 2 bases short and J 4 bases short, with 14 bases between. DNA for the CDR3: TGTGCCAGCAGTTACCTTAGGACAGCGATTAATGAAAAACTGTTTTTT. This gives the protein CASSYLRTAINEKLFF.

The gene calls are TRBV27 and TRBJ2-1, with TRBD2 identical over 9 bases. The CDR3 has 16 amino acids. Germline V gene sequence: CDR1 MNHEY, CDR2 SMNVEV (reference sequence). The ends lost 4 bases at V and 6 bases at J; junction bases unmatched: 10. CDR3 in DNA: TGTGCCAGCAGTTCTTTGGGGCGGGAGGGCCCCAATGAGCAGTTCTTC. Translation: CASSSLGREGPNEQFF.

This clone was detected once. Written as DNA, the CDR3 is TGTGCCAGCAGTTTAAGCAGGGCCCATGGCTACACCTTC. This codes for CASSLSRAHGYTF. The chain uses TRBV27 and TRBJ1-2; D may be TRBD1 (5 bases). The V end was cut by 2 bases, the J end by 6 bases, with 10 bases between. The CDR3 spans 13 residues. CDR1 and CDR2 from the germline V gene are MNHEY and SMNVEV (reference sequence).

J is TRBJ2-3 and V is TRBV10-3; perhaps TRBD1 as D (6 bases). The CDR3 is 13 residues long. Trimming left V 7 bases short and J 2 bases short, with 10 bases between. Germline V gene sequence: CDR1 ENHRY, CDR2 SYGVKD. The CDR3 sequence: CAINRDTTDTQYF. CDR3 DNA: TGTGCCATCAATCGGGACACCACAGATACGCAGTATTTT.

The chain has TRBV5-1 and TRBJ2-3, with 8 bases aligning to TRBD2. The germline CDR1 and CDR2 sequences are SGHRS and YFSETQ. Germline trimming cut 5 bases from V and 2 bases from J; bases unmatched to any gene: 7. The CDR3 has 15 residues. The DNA for the CDR3 is TGCGCCAGCAGGCCACTAGCGGTTAACACAGATACGCAGTATTTT. It codes for CASRPLAVNTDTQYF.

This chain uses TRBV14 with TRBJ2-2, with 14 nucleotides matching TRBD2. Germline V lookup: CDR1 SGHDN, CDR2 FVKESK. The V gene end was trimmed by 3 bases and the J gene end by 0 bases; junction bases not matched to a gene: 12. The CDR3 is 21 amino acids. The DNA of the CDR3 is TGTGCCAGCAGCCATATCCCGGGACTAGCGGGAGAGCGCGCGAACACCGGGGAGCTGTTTTTT. It encodes CASSHIPGLAGERANTGELFF.

The chain is built from TRBV7-2 and TRBJ2-7; tentative D call: TRBD1 (5 bases). Germline loops: CDR1 SGHTA, CDR2 FQGNSA. V dropped 4 bases and J dropped 5 bases, with 18 bases sitting between them. This CDR3 has 15 amino acids. The CDR3 loop is CASSSQTYRRDEQYF. DNA for the CDR3: TGTGCCAGCAGCTCTCAAACCTACAGGAGAGACGAGCAGTACTTC. Combining the CDR3 with reference TRBV7-2 and TRBJ2-7 gives the whole variable domain GAGVSQSPSNKVTEKGKDVELRCDPISGHTALYWYRQSLGQGLEFLIYFQGNSAPDKSGLPSDRFSAERTGGSVSTLTIQRTQQEDSAVYLCASSSQTYRRDEQYFGPGTRLTVT.

This clone was recorded a few times. This chain uses TRBV2 with TRBJ2-1, with 11 nucleotides matching TRBD2. The CDR3 length is 15 residues. The germline CDR1 and CDR2 sequences are SNHLY and FYNNEI. Trimming removed 6 bases from V and 12 bases from J; junction bases left unmatched: 13. The CDR3 protein is CASRPGTSGLHAQFF. CDR3 sequence (DNA): TGTGCCAGCAGGCCAGGGACTAGCGGTTTGCATGCGCAGTTCTTC.

J is TRBJ2-1 and V is TRBV27; 8 bases are a match to TRBD1. CDR3 length equals 18 residues. V lost 5 bases, J lost 7 bases, and 19 bases stayed unmatched. The germline V gene has CDR1 MNHEY and CDR2 SMNVEV (reference sequence). The CDR3 here is CASSPVSGGSRARNEQFF. Here the CDR3 DNA reads TGTGCCAGCAGTCCCGTGTCAGGGGGCTCCCGAGCAAGGAATGAGCAGTTCTTC.

This clone was picked up a small number of times. The rearrangement joins TRBV5-1 to TRBJ2-2; possibly TRBD1 for D (6 bases). The germline CDR1 and CDR2 sequences are SGHRS and YFSETQ. Between the trimmed V and J ends, which lost 7 bases and 6 bases, there was a span of 16 bases. This CDR3 is built from 14 residues. DNA of the CDR3: TGCGCCAGCGGGGACATCGGGCGACCCGGGGAGCTGTTTTTT. Residues: CASGDIGRPGELFF.

The DNA for the CDR3 is TGTGCTAGTGCCCAACAGGGAAATGAGCAGTTCTTC. Translated, it gives CASAQQGNEQFF. This chain links TRBV12-5 with TRBJ2-1, with a weak D call TRBD1 (6 bases). The CDR3 is made up of 12 amino acids. The germline V gene encodes CDR1 LGHNT and CDR2 FRNRAP. With 7 bases removed from V and 7 bases from J, the gap between germline ends came to 11 bases.

The rearrangement joins TRBV27 to TRBJ1-5; 8 nucleotides align to TRBD1. CDR3 length: 15 amino acids. Looked up from germline, CDR1 is MNHEY and CDR2 is SMNVEV (reference sequence). The trim removed 2 bases at V and 5 bases at J, leaving 5 bases unmatched. The CDR3 loop reads CASSLVGQGHQPQHF. CDR3 in DNA: TGTGCCAGCAGTTTAGTTGGACAGGGTCATCAGCCCCAGCATTTT.

The V and J genes are TRBV23-1 and TRBJ2-2; D is perhaps TRBD2 (5 bases). TRBV23-1 is an open reading frame, and its role is uncertain. This CDR3 is built from 11 residues. Trimming pared 8 bases from V and 6 bases from J, leaving 7 bases between. This CDR3 reads CASWGAGELFF. CDR3 DNA: TGCGCCAGCTGGGGAGCCGGGGAGCTGTTTTTT.

This clone was found once. CDR3 DNA sequence: TGTGCCAGCAGCCCTCCCCGGGGGAGGACCTACGAGCAGTACTTC. It is translated as CASSPPRGRTYEQYF. This sequence joins TRBV4-2 and TRBJ2-7; the D gene is possibly TRBD2 (6 bases). V dropped 4 bases and J dropped 2 bases, with 15 bases sitting between them. The CDR3 contains 15 residues. Germline values: CDR1 LGHNA, CDR2 YNFKEQ.

The rearrangement uses TRBV5-1 and TRBJ2-7; possible D gene TRBD1, 5 bases. V was trimmed by 3 bases and J by 0 bases, leaving 13 bases between them. This CDR3 is 15 amino acids long. The germline gives CDR1 SGHRS, CDR2 YFSETQ. CDR3 sequence reads: CASSSNRLSSYEQYF. DNA of the CDR3: TGCGCCAGCAGCTCAAACAGGTTAAGCTCCTACGAGCAGTACTTC.

In this sample, this clone turned up once. This sequence joins TRBV15 and TRBJ2-5; TRBD2 is a possible D gene (5 bases). There are 13 residues in the CDR3. V dropped 11 bases and J dropped 3 bases, with 16 bases sitting between them. CDR1 and CDR2 from the germline V gene are LNHNV and YYDKDF (reference sequence). The CDR3 loop is CAANDGGKETQYF. CDR3 bases: TGTGCCGCAAATGACGGAGGAAAAGAGACCCAGTACTTC.

CDR3 sequence reads: CASGQQGSDNQPQHF. Written as DNA, the CDR3 is TGTGCTAGTGGTCAACAGGGGTCGGACAATCAGCCCCAGCATTTT. J is TRBJ1-5 and V is TRBV12-5; 7 bases match TRBD1. CDR3 length equals 15 residues. With V trimmed by 5 bases and J by 3 bases, 7 bases remained unmatched. Germline CDR1 and CDR2: LGHNT and FRNRAP.

The chain joins TRBV10-3 to TRBJ1-5, with D possibly TRBD1 on 6 matching bases. V lost 6 bases to trimming and J lost 1 base, with 13 bases between them. Germline V CDR1 and CDR2: ENHRY, SYGVKD. The CDR3 covers 15 residues. CDR3 residues: CAIRSSGESNQPQHF. The DNA for the CDR3 is TGTGCCATCAGGTCCTCAGGGGAGAGCAATCAGCCCCAGCATTTT.

In the case of this clone: Distinct nucleotide sequences in the sample also encode this CDR3. V gene TRBV30 combines with J gene TRBJ2-5, with TRBD2 matching 14 bases. Germline assignment: CDR1 GTSNPN and CDR2 SVGIG (reference sequence). Trimming cost V 3 bases and J 4 bases; bases outside gene matches: 4. The CDR3 is 15 residues long. As DNA, the CDR3 is TGTGCCTGGAGCCCGGGACTAGCGGGAGTAGAGACCCAGTACTTC. It codes for CAWSPGLAGVETQYF.

The V call is TRBV6-5, the J call TRBJ2-1; 8 bases agree with TRBD2. This CDR3 is built from 13 residues. V was clipped by 4 bases and J by 15 bases; unmatched bases: 11. In germline, CDR1 is MNHEY, CDR2 SVGAGI. CDR3 in DNA: TGTGCCAGCAGTTTTTCACCGGGACTAGAGTGGTTCTTC. The encoded protein is CASSFSPGLEWFF.

The chain couples TRBV5-1 to TRBJ2-2; the match to TRBD2 covers 11 bases. Germline CDR1 and CDR2: SGHRS and YFSETQ. V was pared by 0 bases and J by 7 bases, with 5 bases of the junction left unmatched. The CDR3 runs to 16 residues. The chain's CDR3 is CASSLGLAGPSGELFF. CDR3 bases: TGCGCCAGCAGCTTGGGACTAGCGGGGCCGAGCGGGGAGCTGTTTTTT. Looking up the rest from reference TRBV5-1 and TRBJ2-2 gives the full variable domain: KAGVTQTPRYLIKTRGQQVTLSCSPISGHRSVSWYQQTPGQGLQFLFEYFSETQRNKGNFPGRFSGRQFSNSRSEMNVSTLELGDSALYLCASSLGLAGPSGELFFGEGSRLTVL.

The CDR3 region is CASSLSPSGRYNEQFF. CDR3 DNA: TGTGCCAGCAGTTTATCTCCTAGCGGGCGGTACAATGAGCAGTTCTTC. The chain uses TRBV27 and TRBJ2-1; 8 bases agree with TRBD2. Unmatched junction bases numbered 5, after V lost 0 bases and J lost 4 bases. Looked up from germline, CDR1 is MNHEY and CDR2 is SMNVEV (reference sequence). The CDR3 is made up of 16 amino acids.

This clone was recorded a few times. The chain carries TRBV25-1 and TRBJ2-4, with D tentatively TRBD1 (6 bases). V was trimmed by 4 bases and J by 3 bases, leaving 10 bases between them. The CDR3 covers 14 residues. Germline assignment: CDR1 MGHDK and CDR2 SYGVNS. The CDR3 is CASSAAGDKNIQYF. CDR3 coding DNA: TGTGCCAGCAGTGCGGCAGGGGACAAAAACATTCAGTACTTC.

The chain is built from TRBV5-6 and TRBJ2-1; TRBD1 aligns across 10 bases. This CDR3 is 16 amino acids long. From germline, CDR1 is SGHDT and CDR2 YYEEEE. The V and J ends lost 4 bases and 7 bases, in that order; junction bases with no gene match: 11. CDR3: CASSQGQGKPLNEQFF. Written as DNA, the CDR3 is TGTGCCAGCAGCCAGGGACAGGGGAAACCCCTTAATGAGCAGTTCTTC.

This sequence joins TRBV30 and TRBJ1-5; maybe TRBD1 (6 bases). Germline loops: CDR1 GTSNPN, CDR2 SVGIG (reference sequence). This CDR3 has 15 amino acids. The V end was cut by 3 bases, the J end by 7 bases, with 19 bases between. Here the CDR3 reads CAWSAGGQGPQPQHF. CDR3 in DNA: TGTGCCTGGAGCGCCGGGGGGCAGGGCCCCCAGCCCCAGCATTTT. The variable domain in full, with the rest retrieved from reference TRBV30 and TRBJ1-5, is SQTIHQWPATLVQPVGSPLSLECTVEGTSNPNLYWYRQAAGRGLQLLFYSVGIGQISSEVPQNLSASRPQDRQFILSSKKLLLSDSGFYLCAWSAGGQGPQPQHFGDGTRLSIL.

The DNA of the CDR3 is TGTGCCATCAGTGATGAGAGGTCTCTAGCCAAAAACATTCAGTACTTC. Its translation: CAISDERSLAKNIQYF. The gene calls are TRBV10-3 and TRBJ2-4; D is uncertain. The CDR3 has 16 amino acids. V was pared by 3 bases and J by 0 bases, with 12 bases between. The germline CDR1 and CDR2 sequences are ENHRY and SYGVKD.